This TCR beta chain is from a study of blood T cell repertoires in COVID-19 (dated by TCRdb to between 2020 and 2021). About the study as a whole: Collaborator samples came from the United States, Italy and Spain and covered acute and convalescent phases of COVID-19. Sample metadata almost always included a de-identified subject ID, COVID-19 status, age in years and sex. The prospective study material was composed of cDNA or gDNA derived from T cells, B-cell-depleted T cells, or PBMCs. Deeply sampled blood TCRbeta repertoires from subjects exposed to, actively infected with, or recovered from COVID-19 were included in the dataset. Samples came from the ongoing ImmuneRACE study (first 160 participants) plus 1,254 subjects from 6 global collaborators. Where available, HLA class I and class II types were obtained from metadata supplied by the sample provider rather than from assay-based typing. The repertoires were made available in a free public database intended to serve as a resource for research on the immune response to SARS-CoV-2. Overall study outcomes, separate from this receptor: How much clinical and demographic metadata was included differed by source and by participant, and the metadata was provided uncurated.

The CDR3, cysteine through phenylalanine, is 19 amino acids long. The only DNA kept is the CDR3, 57 bases in frame from the first base. CDR1 and CDR2 were assigned from the germline V gene as SGHTA and FQGNSA. The junction carries 20 bases between V and J, which are trimmed by 0 bases and 2 bases respectively. Whole blood was collected in K2EDTA tubes by collaborating institutions according to the institutions' own protocols. For TCRbeta analysis, collaborators shipped samples as frozen whole blood, isolated PBMCs, or DNA extracted from either of those sample types. The immunoSEQ Assay, a bias-controlled multiplex PCR, was used to amplify TCRbeta CDR3 regions from genomic DNA. Per the authors' processing: Within the assay, amplification of reference gene primers was used to estimate how many nucleated cells each sample contained. Sequence reads were collapsed and filtered to measure the absolute abundance of every unique TCRbeta CDR3 rearrangement. Productive Simpson clonality was computed per sample as the square root of Simpson's diversity index over productive rearrangements. TCRdb limited this immuneACCESS table to in-frame rearrangements with V and J called. A share of clones is missing; checked studies link under half to unresolved V genes, and the rest is unexplained. V, J and clone size are those of that table, while D and trimming were read from the DNA. The table for this sample lists about 70,000 clones; around 86% of them were counted only once. Together, the top ten hold 9.5% to 15% of the sample.

Regarding this clone: The antigen it binds to is not known. Per-base quality was not reported, and no clone a single base away is much larger than it.

Source material: peripheral blood. Rearrangement joined TRBV7-2 to TRBJ1-5, with TRBD1 perhaps the D gene, on 6 matching bases. This clonotype was obtained from a human donor in a cohort sampled during active COVID-19. The sequenced DNA: TGTGCCAGCAGCTTAGCGCCCGTGGGGGGGGCTCTCGGCAATCAGCCCCAGCATTTT. Its protein reads: CASSLAPVGGALGNQPQHF.